The entry below describes one T cell receptor (beta chain). Its target is not known. Clones were sequenced by immunoSEQ multiplex PCR, and TCRdb holds only the in-frame ones, with some missing. The sample consists of 15,000 to 20,000 clones, approximately 85% of them appearing once. The data are from a study of T cell clonotyping in hematopoietic cell transplantation. Germline loops: CDR1 SNHLY, CDR2 FYNNEI. This CDR3 is built from 15 residues. J gave up 4 bases and V 2 bases, and 3 bases lay outside the gene matches. Findings of the study overall: Broader posttransplant TCR repertoire diversity was predicted by graft donor and pretransplant recipient Inverse Simpson Index values. After transplant, recipient diversity fell while pathologically expanded clonotypes grew through day 180. Few recipient clonotypes overlapped donors; over 95% were de novo at given depth. CD4 and CD8 repertoire contributions could not be separated without sorting.

The rearrangement links TRBV2 to TRBJ2-3, with 10 bases lining up with TRBD2. The sequenced sample consisted of peripheral blood mononuclear cells. This TCR was recovered from a woman aged 35 to 49 in good health. Some clones in this sample may be carry-over from other donors' samples. The CDR3 loop is CASSELAGEADTQYF. The CDR3, as DNA: TGTGCCAGCAGTGAACTAGCGGGAGAGGCAGATACGCAGTATTTT.